The entry below describes one T cell receptor (beta chain). Its matching antigen is unknown. The method was immunoSEQ multiplex PCR; TCRdb's version includes in-frame clones alone and lacks a portion of them. In the table there are about 180,000 clones, roughly 91% of which are singletons. The CDR3 extends over 13 amino acids. CDR1 and CDR2 from the germline V gene are DFQATT and SNEGSKA (reference sequence). V dropped 3 bases and J dropped 11 bases, with 16 bases sitting between them. This sample stems from a study of T cell responses to AZD1222 COVID-19 vaccine. Findings and limits, study-wide: Of spike-specific TCRs, nearly half reportedly target regions left unmutated in variants. Baseline serostatus was positive in only a handful of AZD1222 recipients. Clonal diversity was possibly underestimated, and the donors were mostly white British, with more females.

This clonotype was obtained from an adult who received the AZD1222 COVID-19 vaccine. The V and J genes are TRBV20-1 and TRBJ1-4; D is unclear. Material: peripheral blood, obtained 28 days after the second AZD1222 dose. The CDR3 DNA is TGCAGTGCTAGTTGGCAGGCCCTAGGGAAACTGTTTTTT. Translating gives CSASWQALGKLFF.